This T cell receptor (beta chain) was observed in a study of cytomegalovirus exposure and HLA in healthy donors. Study-wide results and caveats: A likely sequencing artifact accounted for one observed cluster of highly shared sequence variants.

V gave up 4 bases and J gave up 5 bases; unmatched junction bases: 17. The length of the CDR3 is 21 residues. CDR1 LGHNA and CDR2 YNFKEQ come from the germline V gene. For this clone: Its target is not known.

Researchers ran the PCR with 60 Vbeta and 13 Jbeta primers. Repertoires were generated with immunoSEQ multiplex PCR, while TCRdb's copy carries only in-frame clones and drops some. The table includes some 150,000 clones, roughly 79% detected once. What was sequenced was PBMCs. This chain uses TRBV4-2 with TRBJ2-1; 16 nucleotides match TRBD2. This sequence was found in a woman between 45 and 65 years old in good health and CMV-seronegative. The CDR3 sequence is CASSPRLGTSGGAVLDNEQFF. The CDR3 coding sequence is TGTGCCAGCAGCCCCCGACTCGGGACTAGCGGGGGGGCCGTATTAGACAATGAGCAGTTCTTC.